Following are 26 T cell receptor beta chains from one sample sequenced in a study of T cell responses to AZD1222 COVID-19 vaccine. Libraries were prepared by immunoSEQ multiplex PCR; TCRdb keeps only in-frame clonotypes and omits some of them. Of nearly 110,000 clones in the sample, 90% were seen once. Source: peripheral blood, taken 28 days after the second AZD1222 dose. The receptors here all came from an adult who received the AZD1222 COVID-19 vaccine.

The chain uses TRBV6-4 and TRBJ2-7; D is uncertain. The CDR3 runs to 14 residues. CDR1 MRHNA and CDR2 SNTAGT come from the germline V gene. Trimming shortened V by 4 bases and J by 2 bases, and 12 bases separated the two germline ends. The CDR3, as DNA: TGTGCCAGCAGTGGGCGGCAGGTCACCTACGAGCAGTACTTC. As protein: CASSGRQVTYEQYF.

The genes are TRBV6-5 and TRBJ1-1, with 10 nucleotides matching TRBD1. Germline V gene data show CDR1 as MNHEY and CDR2 as SVGAGI. The CDR3 is 15 residues long. J was trimmed by 4 bases and V by 6 bases; bases with no gene match: 8. CDR3 in amino acids: CASRLRQGAGTEAFF. The CDR3 nucleotides are TGTGCCAGCAGGCTTCGACAGGGGGCGGGCACTGAAGCTTTCTTT.

The CDR3 region is CASSTDSRNTIYF. DNA for the CDR3: TGTGCCAGCAGTACAGACAGCAGAAACACCATATATTTT. The rearrangement joins TRBV3-1 (or the pseudogene TRBV3-2) to TRBJ1-3, with D perhaps TRBD1 (5 bases). The V gene's germline CDR1 is LGHDT and CDR2 YNNKEL (reference sequence). The CDR3 runs to 13 residues. Trimming pared 6 bases from V and 5 bases from J, leaving 11 bases between.

This rearrangement joins TRBV4-2 to TRBJ2-3; 12 bases line up with TRBD2. The V gene's germline CDR1 is LGHNA and CDR2 YNFKEQ. There are 16 residues in the CDR3. The V and J ends lost 4 bases and 3 bases, in that order; junction bases with no gene match: 5. As DNA, the CDR3 is TGTGCCAGCAGCCCCGAGACTAGCGGGGGTACAGATACGCAGTATTTT. It encodes CASSPETSGGTDTQYF.

This sequence joins TRBV9 and TRBJ2-5; no reliable D call. The CDR3 covers 13 residues. CDR1 is SGDLS and CDR2 is YYNGEE in the germline V gene. The V and J ends lost 4 bases and 2 bases respectively, with 9 bases between them. CDR3 residues: CASSWGTQETQYF. The CDR3 region has the DNA TGTGCCAGCAGCTGGGGTACTCAAGAGACCCAGTACTTC.

The CDR3 protein is CASSQTNQPQHF. CDR3 bases: TGTGCCAGCAGCCAAACGAATCAGCCCCAGCATTTT. V gene TRBV4-2 combines with J gene TRBJ1-5, with D unclear. V lost 2 bases, J lost 4 bases, and 3 bases lay in between. The germline gives CDR1 LGHNA, CDR2 YNFKEQ. This CDR3 is built from 12 residues.

CDR3 bases: TGTGCCAGCAGGGGACAGGGGTTCTATGGCTACACCTTC. Translating gives CASRGQGFYGYTF. The chain recombines TRBV12-3 or TRBV12-4 with TRBJ1-2, with 10 bases that match TRBD1. Trimming removed 6 bases from V and 4 bases from J; junction bases left unmatched: 2. The CDR3 extends over 13 amino acids.

This rearrangement joins TRBV19 to TRBJ1-6; 7 bases line up with TRBD1. V dropped 5 bases and J dropped 6; count of bases not matched to a gene: 7. CDR1 and CDR2 from the germline V gene are LNHDA and SQIVND (reference sequence). This CDR3 is 15 amino acids long. This CDR3 reads CASSLPGQVNSPLHF. The CDR3 DNA reads as TGTGCCAGTAGTCTCCCCGGACAGGTTAATTCACCCCTCCACTTT.

The V gene is TRBV9, the J gene TRBJ2-7; D is undetermined. V lost 0 bases and J 4 bases, leaving 14 bases between the germline ends. The germline gives CDR1 SGDLS, CDR2 YYNGEE. The CDR3 runs 15 residues. The CDR3 DNA is TGTGCCAGCAGCGTAGCTACGGCGTCCCCTTACGAGCAGTACTTC. It codes for CASSVATASPYEQYF.

This clone was observed a handful of times. The chain recombines TRBV11-2 with TRBJ1-5, with a tentative D call TRBD1 (6 bases). This CDR3 is 12 amino acids long. V was clipped by 5 bases and J by 6 bases, with 8 bases between them. The germline V gene has CDR1 SGHAT and CDR2 FQNNGV. CDR3 DNA: TGTGCCAGCAGCGGAGGGGGTCAGCCCCAGCATTTT. This sequence encodes CASSGGGQPQHF.

This chain connects TRBV5-1 to TRBJ2-7, with D unresolved. The CDR3 runs 12 residues. V shed 7 bases and J shed 1 base, with 9 bases lying between them. Germline-derived CDR1 and CDR2 are SGHRS and YFSETQ. The CDR3 loop reads CASGESSYEQYF. The CDR3, as DNA: TGCGCCAGCGGAGAATCTTCCTACGAGCAGTACTTC.

The chain joins TRBV21-1 to TRBJ1-2. TRBV21-1 has pseudogene status. This CDR3 spans 13 amino acids. This CDR3 reads CASRTEINYGYTF. For the CDR3, the DNA is TGTGCCAGCAGGACTGAAATTAACTATGGCTACACCTTC.

The V gene is TRBV7-2, the J gene TRBJ2-7; 7 bases match TRBD2. Losses at the gene ends were 2 bases for V and 3 bases for J; bases not matched to a gene: 10. Germline V CDR1 and CDR2: SGHTA, FQGNSA. This CDR3 is built from 16 residues. The CDR3 region is CASSLSPAGNGYEQYF. CDR3 DNA: TGTGCCAGCAGCTTATCACCAGCGGGGAATGGCTACGAGCAGTACTTC.

V gene TRBV11-2 combines with J gene TRBJ1-2; D gene uncertain. Per the germline V gene, CDR1 is SGHAT and CDR2 is FQNNGV. The CDR3 is made up of 15 amino acids. V dropped 0 bases and J dropped 6 bases, with 14 bases sitting between them. CDR3 amino acids: CASSLDRRADHGYTF. CDR3 bases: TGTGCCAGCAGCTTAGATAGGAGGGCGGACCATGGCTACACCTTC.

The chain has TRBV27 and TRBJ2-1; 14 nucleotides match TRBD2. The length of the CDR3 is 17 residues. Germline assignment: CDR1 MNHEY and CDR2 SMNVEV (reference sequence). The J segment lost 8 bases and the V segment lost 5 bases, leaving 11 bases of the junction unmatched. CDR3 coding DNA: TGTGCCAGCAGTAGGCCGGGACTAGCGGGGGTAGGGGATGAGCAGTTCTTC. Encoded protein: CASSRPGLAGVGDEQFF.

The chain combines TRBV5-6 with TRBJ1-2; D may be TRBD1 (6 bases). The ends were cut back, 0 bases at V and 5 bases at J, with 8 bases in the middle. CDR3 length equals 13 residues. Germline lookup yields CDR1 SGHDT and CDR2 YYEEEE. The CDR3 spells CASSLGRGYGYTF. The CDR3 DNA follows: TGTGCCAGCAGCTTGGGCAGGGGTTATGGCTACACCTTC.

The V gene is TRBV14, the J gene TRBJ1-1; unclear D gene. V was trimmed by 0 bases and J by 6 bases, leaving 8 bases between them. Germline-derived CDR1 and CDR2 are SGHDN and FVKESK. This CDR3 region has 13 residues. The DNA for the CDR3 is TGTGCCAGCAGCCAAGATGGGGTCTCTGAAGCTTTCTTT. Translation: CASSQDGVSEAFF.

CDR3 DNA sequence: TGTGCCAGCAGCCGGGGACAGGGAATTGGTCAGCCCCAGCATTTT. This translates into CASSRGQGIGQPQHF. V usage is TRBV9 and J usage is TRBJ1-5, with 9 bases matching TRBD1. Germline V gene sequence: CDR1 SGDLS, CDR2 YYNGEE. This CDR3 has 15 amino acids. The J segment lost 6 bases and the V segment lost 4 bases, leaving 8 bases of the junction unmatched.

V is TRBV5-4 and J is TRBJ1-2, with a possible D match to TRBD1 (6 bases). V was clipped by 10 bases and J by 6 bases, with 19 bases between them. Germline CDR1 and CDR2: SGHNT and YYREEE (reference sequence). The CDR3 is made up of 13 amino acids. The CDR3 nucleotides are TGTGCCGGCAATGCGGGGGGCGCCGATGGCTACACCTTC. Its protein is CAGNAGGADGYTF.

V and J are TRBV7-2 and TRBJ1-2; D is uncertain. V was clipped by 5 bases and J by 0 bases, with 10 bases between them. The CDR3 has 14 residues. Germline values: CDR1 SGHTA, CDR2 FQGNSA. CDR3 sequence (DNA): TGTGCCAGCAGCCCCCCCCTGACTAACTATGGCTACACCTTC. Amino acid sequence: CASSPPLTNYGYTF.

This clone was recorded only once. This sequence joins TRBV7-2 and TRBJ2-2, with 9 bases lining up with TRBD2. Germline values: CDR1 SGHTA, CDR2 FQGNSA. V gave up 9 bases and J gave up 1 base; unmatched junction bases: 6. The CDR3 loop spans 15 amino acids. The CDR3 here is CASPRGGGNTGELFF. The CDR3 nucleotides are TGTGCCAGTCCGCGGGGGGGCGGGAACACCGGGGAGCTGTTTTTT.

The V gene is TRBV9, the J gene TRBJ1-5; D not certain. Germline V lookup: CDR1 SGDLS, CDR2 YYNGEE. V was shortened by 5 bases and J by 12 bases, with 9 bases between the two germline ends. This CDR3 has 10 residues. The CDR3, as DNA: TGTGCCAGCAGGACGGGTCTCCAGCATTTT. This encodes CASRTGLQHF.

In DNA, the CDR3 is TGTGCCAGCTCACCAGGCAGGACAGGGGTGGGATCCGAGCAGTACTTC. Protein product: CASSPGRTGVGSEQYF. The chain has TRBV18 and TRBJ2-7; 9 nucleotides line up with TRBD1. Germline-derived CDR1 and CDR2 are KGHSH and LQKENI. J gave up 6 bases and V 2 bases, and 11 bases lay outside the gene matches. This CDR3 spans 16 amino acids. Looking up the rest from reference TRBV18 and TRBJ2-7 gives the full variable domain: NAGVMQNPRHLVRRRGQEARLRCSPMKGHSHVYWYRQLPEEGLKFMVYLQKENIIDESGMPKERFSAEFPKEGPSILRIQQVVRGDSAAYFCASSPGRTGVGSEQYFGPGTRLTVT.

The sample holds a few counts of this clone. This chain links TRBV19 with TRBJ1-2; maybe TRBD1 (6 bases). V was trimmed by 3 bases and J by 6 bases, leaving 20 bases between them. The CDR3 runs to 16 residues. The germline V gene encodes CDR1 LNHDA and CDR2 SQIVND (reference sequence). CDR3 in amino acids: CASSISSPGRGNGYTF. The CDR3 DNA reads as TGTGCCAGTAGTATCTCCTCACCAGGCAGGGGAAATGGCTACACCTTC.

The chain has TRBV11-1 and TRBJ1-2; no firm D call. V lost 4 bases and J 7 bases, leaving 16 bases between the germline ends. This CDR3 region has 14 residues. In germline, CDR1 is SGHAT, CDR2 FQDESV (reference sequence). DNA for the CDR3: TGTGCCAGCAGCTCTCGTCATGGCGCAGGTGGCTACACCTTC. Protein sequence: CASSSRHGAGGYTF.

The rearrangement joins TRBV5-1 to TRBJ1-5; D is unclear. Germline CDR1 reads SGHRS; CDR2 reads YFSETQ. The CDR3 spans 14 residues. V lost 3 bases, J lost 5 bases, and 12 bases lay in between. The CDR3 DNA reads as TGCGCCAGCAGCTCCACTGGTTGGGATCAGCCCCAGCATTTT. This encodes CASSSTGWDQPQHF.